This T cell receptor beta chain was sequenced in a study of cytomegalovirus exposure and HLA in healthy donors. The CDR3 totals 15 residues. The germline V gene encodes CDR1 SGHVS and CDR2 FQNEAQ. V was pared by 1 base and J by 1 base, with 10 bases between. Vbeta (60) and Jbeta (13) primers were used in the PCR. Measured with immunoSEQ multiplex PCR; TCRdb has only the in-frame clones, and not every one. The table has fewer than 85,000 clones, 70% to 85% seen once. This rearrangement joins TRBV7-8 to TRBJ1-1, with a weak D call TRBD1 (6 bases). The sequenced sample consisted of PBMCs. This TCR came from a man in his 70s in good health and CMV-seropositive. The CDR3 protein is CASSLDQGTNTEAFF. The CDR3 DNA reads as TGTGCCAGCAGCTTAGACCAGGGGACGAACACTGAAGCTTTCTTT. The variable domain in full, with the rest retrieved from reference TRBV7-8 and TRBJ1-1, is GAGVSQSPRYKVAKRGQDVALRCDPISGHVSLFWYQQALGQGPEFLTYFQNEAQLDKSGLPSDRFFAERPEGSVSTLKIQRTQQEDSAVYLCASSLDQGTNTEAFFGQGTRLTVV.